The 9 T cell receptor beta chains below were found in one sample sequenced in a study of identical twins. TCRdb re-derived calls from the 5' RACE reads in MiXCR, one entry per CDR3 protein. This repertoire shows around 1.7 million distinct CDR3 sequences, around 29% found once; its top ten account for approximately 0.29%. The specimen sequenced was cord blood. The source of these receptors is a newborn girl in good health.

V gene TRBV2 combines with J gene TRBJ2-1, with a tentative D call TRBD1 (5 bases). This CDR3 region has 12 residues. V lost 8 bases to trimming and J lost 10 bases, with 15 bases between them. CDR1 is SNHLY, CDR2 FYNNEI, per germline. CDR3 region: CASLDSFYEQFF. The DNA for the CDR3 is TGTGCCAGCCTAGACAGCTTCTACGAGCAGTTCTTC.

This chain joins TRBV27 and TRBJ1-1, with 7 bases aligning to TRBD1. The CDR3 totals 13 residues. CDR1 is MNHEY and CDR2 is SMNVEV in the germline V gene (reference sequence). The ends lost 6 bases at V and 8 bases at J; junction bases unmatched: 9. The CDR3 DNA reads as TGTGCCAGCAGCTTACTGACAGGGAGGGAAGCTTTCTTT. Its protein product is CASSLLTGREAFF.

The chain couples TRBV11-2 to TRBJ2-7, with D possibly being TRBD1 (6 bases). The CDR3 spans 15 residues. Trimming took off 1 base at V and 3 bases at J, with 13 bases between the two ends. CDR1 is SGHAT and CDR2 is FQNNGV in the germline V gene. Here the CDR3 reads CASSLAYREYYEQYF. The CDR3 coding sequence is TGTGCCAGCAGCTTAGCATACAGGGAATACTACGAGCAGTACTTC.

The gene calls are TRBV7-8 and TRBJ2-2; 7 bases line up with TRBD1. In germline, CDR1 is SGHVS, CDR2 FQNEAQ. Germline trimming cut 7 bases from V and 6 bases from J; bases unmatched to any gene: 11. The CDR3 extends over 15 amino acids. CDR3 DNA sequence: TGTGCCAGCACCTTCCCCCAGGGGGTGGCCGGGGAGCTGTTTTTT. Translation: CASTFPQGVAGELFF.

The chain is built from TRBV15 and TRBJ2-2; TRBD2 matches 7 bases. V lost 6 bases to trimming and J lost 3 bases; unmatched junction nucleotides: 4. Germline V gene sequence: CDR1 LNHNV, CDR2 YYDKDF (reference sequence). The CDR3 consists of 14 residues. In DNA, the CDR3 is TGTGCCACCAGTTGGACTAGTCACACCGGGGAGCTGTTTTTT. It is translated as CATSWTSHTGELFF.

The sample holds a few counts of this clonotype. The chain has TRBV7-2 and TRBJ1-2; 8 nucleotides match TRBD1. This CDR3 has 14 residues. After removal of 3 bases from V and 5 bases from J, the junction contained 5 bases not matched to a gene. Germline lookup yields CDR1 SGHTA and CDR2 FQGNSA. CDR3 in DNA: TGTGCCAGCAGCTTGGACAGGGTCACTTATGGCTACACCTTC. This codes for CASSLDRVTYGYTF.

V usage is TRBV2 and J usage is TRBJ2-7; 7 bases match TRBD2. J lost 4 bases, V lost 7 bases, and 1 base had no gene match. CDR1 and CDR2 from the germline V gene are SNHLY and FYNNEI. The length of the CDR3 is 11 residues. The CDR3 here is CASMGGYEQYF. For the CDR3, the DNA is TGTGCCAGCATGGGGGGGTACGAGCAGTACTTC.

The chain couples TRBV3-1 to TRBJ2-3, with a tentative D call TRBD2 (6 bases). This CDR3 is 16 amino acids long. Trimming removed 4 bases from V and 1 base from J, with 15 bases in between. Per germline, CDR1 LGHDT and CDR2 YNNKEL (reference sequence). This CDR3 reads CASSPGGRLRTDTQYF. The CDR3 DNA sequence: TGTGCCAGCAGCCCCGGGGGACGGCTTCGCACAGATACGCAGTATTTT.

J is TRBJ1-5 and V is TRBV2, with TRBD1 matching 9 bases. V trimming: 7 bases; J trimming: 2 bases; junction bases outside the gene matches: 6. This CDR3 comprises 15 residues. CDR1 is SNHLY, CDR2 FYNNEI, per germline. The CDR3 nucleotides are TGTGCCAGCACGCTGGACAGGGGTGGCAATCAGCCCCAGCATTTT. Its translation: CASTLDRGGNQPQHF. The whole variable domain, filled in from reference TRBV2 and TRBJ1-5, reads EPEVTQTPSHQVTQMGQEVILRCVPISNHLYFYWYRQILGQKVEFLVSFYNNEISEKSEIFDDQFSVERPDGSNFTLKIRSTKLEDSAMYFCASTLDRGGNQPQHFGDGTRLSIL.